These 4 T cell receptor beta chains were sequenced from one sample in a study of spatial heterogeneity in lung cancer. From the 5' RACE reads, TCRdb called clonotypes with MiXCR, one entry per CDR3 protein. This table holds around 19,000 distinct CDR3 sequences, over 15% found once. Sample time point: sample taken at primary tumor resection. The sequenced material consisted of unsorted whole RNA from tumor, nontumor lung or frozen PBMC. Sequenced here: PBMCs, sampled at surgery. The receptors shown here come from a male donor with early-stage non-small cell lung cancer.

The table lists this clonotype with a few counts. The chain combines TRBV19 with TRBJ1-2; D gene ambiguous. This CDR3 region has 14 residues. CDR1 LNHDA and CDR2 SQIVND come from the germline V gene (reference sequence). Trimming stripped 3 bases from V and 6 bases from J, with 14 bases between. The DNA of the CDR3 is TGTGCCAGTAGTATTCGGGGTATTGACAATGGCTACACCTTC. This sequence encodes CASSIRGIDNGYTF.

For the CDR3, the DNA is TGTGCCAGCAGCGTAGGGGTGGAGGGAGGAAATGAGCAGTTCTTC. As protein: CASSVGVEGGNEQFF. The chain links TRBV9 to TRBJ2-1, with D tentatively TRBD2 (6 bases). The V gene lost 0 bases and the J gene lost 7 bases, with 14 bases spanning the gap. Germline-derived CDR1 and CDR2 are SGDLS and YYNGEE. The length of the CDR3 is 15 residues.

This clonotype appeared a few times. The chain joins TRBV12-3 or TRBV12-4 to TRBJ2-1; the D call may be TRBD1 or TRBD2 (6 bases each). V lost 1 base and J lost 4, with 11 bases in between. This CDR3 contains 15 residues. CDR3 bases: TGTGCCAGCAGTTTAGAGGGGGGCTTATACAATGAGCAGTTCTTC. Translating it yields CASSLEGGLYNEQFF.

There are many counts of this clonotype. This chain uses TRBV10-3 with TRBJ2-1; D is unresolved. Germline CDR1 and CDR2: ENHRY and SYGVKD. V lost 6 bases and J lost 4, with 10 bases in between. This CDR3 region has 13 residues. The CDR3 nucleotides are TGTGCCATCAGGCCTGCGGAGTACAATGAGCAGTTCTTC. It encodes CAIRPAEYNEQFF.